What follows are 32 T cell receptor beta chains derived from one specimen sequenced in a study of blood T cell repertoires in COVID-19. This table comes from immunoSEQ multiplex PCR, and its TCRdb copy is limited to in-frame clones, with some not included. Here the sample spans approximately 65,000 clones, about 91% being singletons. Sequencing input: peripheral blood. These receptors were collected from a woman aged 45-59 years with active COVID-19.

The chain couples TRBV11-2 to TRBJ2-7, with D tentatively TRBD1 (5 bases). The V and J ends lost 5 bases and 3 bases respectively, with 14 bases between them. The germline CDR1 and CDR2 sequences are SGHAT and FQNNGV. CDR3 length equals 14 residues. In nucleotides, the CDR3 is TGTGCCAGCAGCAAAAACGACAGAAACTACGAGCAGTACTTC. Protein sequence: CASSKNDRNYEQYF.

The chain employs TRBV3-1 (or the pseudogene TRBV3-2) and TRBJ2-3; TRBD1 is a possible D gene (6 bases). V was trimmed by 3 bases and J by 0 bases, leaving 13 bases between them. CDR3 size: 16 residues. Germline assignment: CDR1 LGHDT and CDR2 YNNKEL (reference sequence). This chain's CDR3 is CASSQADRRSTDTQYF. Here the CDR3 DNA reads TGTGCCAGCAGCCAGGCTGACAGGCGCAGCACAGATACGCAGTATTTT.

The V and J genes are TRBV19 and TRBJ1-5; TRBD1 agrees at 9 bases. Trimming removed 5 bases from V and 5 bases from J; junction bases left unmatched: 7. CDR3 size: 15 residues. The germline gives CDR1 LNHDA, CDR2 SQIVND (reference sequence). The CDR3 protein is CASSGQGRLDQPQHF. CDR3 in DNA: TGTGCCAGTAGTGGACAGGGGCGCCTAGATCAGCCCCAGCATTTT.

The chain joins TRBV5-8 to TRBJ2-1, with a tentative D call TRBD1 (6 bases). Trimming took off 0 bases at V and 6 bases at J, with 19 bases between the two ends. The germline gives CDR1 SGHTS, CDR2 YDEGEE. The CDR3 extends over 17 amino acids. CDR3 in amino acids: CASSLGKLSLGGNEQFF. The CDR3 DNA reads TGTGCCAGCAGCTTGGGGAAACTCTCTCTAGGGGGCAATGAGCAGTTCTTC.

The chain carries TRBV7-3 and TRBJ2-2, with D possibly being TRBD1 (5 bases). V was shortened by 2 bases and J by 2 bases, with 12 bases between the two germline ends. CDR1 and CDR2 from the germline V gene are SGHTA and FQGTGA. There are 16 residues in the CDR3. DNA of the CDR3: TGTGCCAGCAGCTTATCGGCGACAGCAAACACCGGGGAGCTGTTTTTT. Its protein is CASSLSATANTGELFF.

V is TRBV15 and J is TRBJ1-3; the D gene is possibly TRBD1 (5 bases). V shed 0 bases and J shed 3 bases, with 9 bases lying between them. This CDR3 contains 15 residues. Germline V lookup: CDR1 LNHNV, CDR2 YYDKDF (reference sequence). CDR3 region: CATSRDWGSGNTIYF. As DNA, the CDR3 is TGTGCCACCAGCAGAGATTGGGGCAGTGGAAACACCATATATTTT.

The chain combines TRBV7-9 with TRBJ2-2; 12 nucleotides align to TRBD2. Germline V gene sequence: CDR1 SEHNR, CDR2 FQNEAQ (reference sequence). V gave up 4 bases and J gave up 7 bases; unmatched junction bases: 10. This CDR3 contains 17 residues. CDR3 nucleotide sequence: TGTGCCAGCAGCTGGTTGACTAGCGGGAGTAGTTACGGGGAGCTGTTTTTT. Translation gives CASSWLTSGSSYGELFF.

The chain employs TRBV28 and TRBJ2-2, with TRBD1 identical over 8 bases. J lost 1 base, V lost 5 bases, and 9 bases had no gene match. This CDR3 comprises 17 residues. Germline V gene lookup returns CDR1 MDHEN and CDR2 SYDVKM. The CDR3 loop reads CASSPPTGTGNTGELFF. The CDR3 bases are TGTGCCAGCAGTCCTCCGACCGGGACAGGGAACACCGGGGAGCTGTTTTTT.

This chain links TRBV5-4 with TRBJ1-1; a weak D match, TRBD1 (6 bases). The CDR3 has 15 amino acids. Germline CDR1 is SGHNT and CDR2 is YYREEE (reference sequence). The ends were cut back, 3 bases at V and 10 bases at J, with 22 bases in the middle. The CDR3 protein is CASSSNSEGGDGAFF. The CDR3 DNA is TGTGCCAGCAGCTCAAATTCAGAAGGGGGTGACGGAGCTTTCTTT.

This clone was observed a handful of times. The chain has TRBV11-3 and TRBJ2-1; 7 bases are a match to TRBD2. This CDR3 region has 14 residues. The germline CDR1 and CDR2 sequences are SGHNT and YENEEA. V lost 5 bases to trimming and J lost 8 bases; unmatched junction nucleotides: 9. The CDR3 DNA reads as TGTGCCAGCAGCCAGGAGGCTAGCGGCTATGAGCAGTTCTTC. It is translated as CASSQEASGYEQFF. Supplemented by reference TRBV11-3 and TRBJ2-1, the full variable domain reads EAGVVQSPRYKIIEKKQPVAFWCNPISGHNTLYWYLQNLGQGPELLIRYENEEAVDDSQLPKDRFSAERLKGVDSTLKIQPAELGDSAVYLCASSQEASGYEQFFGPGTRLTVL.

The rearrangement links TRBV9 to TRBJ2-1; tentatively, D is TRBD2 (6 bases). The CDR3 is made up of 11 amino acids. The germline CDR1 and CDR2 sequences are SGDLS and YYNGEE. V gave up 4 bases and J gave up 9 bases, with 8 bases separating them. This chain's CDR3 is CASSTTSEQFF. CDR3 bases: TGTGCCAGCAGCACGACTAGTGAGCAGTTCTTC.

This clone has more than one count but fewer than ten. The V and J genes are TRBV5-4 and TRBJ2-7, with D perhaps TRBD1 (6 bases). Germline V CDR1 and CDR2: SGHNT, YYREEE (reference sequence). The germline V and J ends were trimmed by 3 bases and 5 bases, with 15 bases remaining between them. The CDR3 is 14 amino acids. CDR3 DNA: TGTGCCAGCAGCTCCGGGACACCGTTCAACGAGCAGTACTTC. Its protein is CASSSGTPFNEQYF.

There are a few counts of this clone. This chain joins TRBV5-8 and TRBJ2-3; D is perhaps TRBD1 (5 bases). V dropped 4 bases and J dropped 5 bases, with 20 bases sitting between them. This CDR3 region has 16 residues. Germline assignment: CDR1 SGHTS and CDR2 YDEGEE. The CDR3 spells CASSASGNRFLDTQYF. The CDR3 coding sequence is TGTGCCAGCAGCGCATCAGGGAACCGCTTCCTAGATACGCAGTATTTT.

CDR3 nucleotides: TGCGCCAGCAGCGATGCTAGCGGGGTAGCCAAAAACATTCAGTACTTC. It is translated as CASSDASGVAKNIQYF. The V and J genes are TRBV5-1 and TRBJ2-4; 9 bases agree with TRBD2. Trimming removed 4 bases from V and 0 bases from J; junction bases left unmatched: 5. Germline V CDR1 and CDR2: SGHRS, YFSETQ. The CDR3 sequence is 16 residues long.

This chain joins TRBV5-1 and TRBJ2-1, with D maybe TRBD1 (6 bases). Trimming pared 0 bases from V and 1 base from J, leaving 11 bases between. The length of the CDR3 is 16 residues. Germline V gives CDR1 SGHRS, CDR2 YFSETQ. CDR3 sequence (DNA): TGCGCCAGCAGCTTGGAACAGGGCTCGTCCTACAATGAGCAGTTCTTC. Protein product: CASSLEQGSSYNEQFF.

The CDR3 region is CASSLERSVGGGNQPQHF. The CDR3 DNA sequence: TGTGCCAGCAGCTTAGAGCGCTCGGTAGGGGGCGGCAATCAGCCCCAGCATTTT. The chain recombines TRBV7-8 with TRBJ1-5; TRBD1 matches at 7 bases. The V gene's germline CDR1 is SGHVS and CDR2 FQNEAQ. Trimming removed 1 base from V and 2 bases from J; junction bases left unmatched: 11. The CDR3 is 18 residues long. Complete variable domain (other parts from reference TRBV7-8 and TRBJ1-5): GAGVSQSPRYKVAKRGQDVALRCDPISGHVSLFWYQQALGQGPEFLTYFQNEAQLDKSGLPSDRFFAERPEGSVSTLKIQRTQQEDSAVYLCASSLERSVGGGNQPQHFGDGTRLSIL.

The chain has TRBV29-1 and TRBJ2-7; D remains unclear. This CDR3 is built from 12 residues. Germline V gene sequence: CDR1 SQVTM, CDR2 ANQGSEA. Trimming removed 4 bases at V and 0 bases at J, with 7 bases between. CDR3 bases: TGCAGCGTTGTGTCCAGCTCCTACGAGCAGTACTTC. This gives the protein CSVVSSSYEQYF.

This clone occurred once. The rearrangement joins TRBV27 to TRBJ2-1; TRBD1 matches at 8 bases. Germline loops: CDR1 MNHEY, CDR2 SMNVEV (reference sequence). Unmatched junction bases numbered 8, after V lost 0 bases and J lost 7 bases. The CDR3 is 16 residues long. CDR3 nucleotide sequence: TGTGCCAGCAGTTTATCGGCAGGGGGCGCAGGTAATGAGCAGTTCTTC. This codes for CASSLSAGGAGNEQFF.

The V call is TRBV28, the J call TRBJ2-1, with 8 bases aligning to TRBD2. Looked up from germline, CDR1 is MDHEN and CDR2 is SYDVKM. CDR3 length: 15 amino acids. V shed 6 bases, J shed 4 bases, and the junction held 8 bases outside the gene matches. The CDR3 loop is CASSPGGNWYNEQFF. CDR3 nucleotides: TGTGCCAGCAGCCCGGGGGGGAACTGGTACAATGAGCAGTTCTTC. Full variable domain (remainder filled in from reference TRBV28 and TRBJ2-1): DVKVTQSSRYLVKRTGEKVFLECVQDMDHENMFWYRQDPGLGLRLIYFSYDVKMKEKGDIPEGYSVSREKKERFSLILESASTNQTSMYLCASSPGGNWYNEQFFGPGTRLTVL.

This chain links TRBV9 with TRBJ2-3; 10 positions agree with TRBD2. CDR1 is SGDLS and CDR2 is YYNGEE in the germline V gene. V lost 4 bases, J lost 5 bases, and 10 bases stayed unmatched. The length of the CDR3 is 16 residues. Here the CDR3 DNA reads TGTGCCAGCAGCCCTTCAGCGGGAGGGGTTAGAGATACGCAGTATTTT. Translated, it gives CASSPSAGGVRDTQYF.

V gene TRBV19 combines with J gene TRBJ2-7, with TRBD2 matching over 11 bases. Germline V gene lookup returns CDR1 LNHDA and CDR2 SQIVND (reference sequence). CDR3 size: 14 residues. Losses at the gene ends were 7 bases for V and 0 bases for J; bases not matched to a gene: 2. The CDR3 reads CASKTSGISYEQYF. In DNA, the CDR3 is TGTGCCAGTAAGACTAGCGGGATCTCCTACGAGCAGTACTTC.

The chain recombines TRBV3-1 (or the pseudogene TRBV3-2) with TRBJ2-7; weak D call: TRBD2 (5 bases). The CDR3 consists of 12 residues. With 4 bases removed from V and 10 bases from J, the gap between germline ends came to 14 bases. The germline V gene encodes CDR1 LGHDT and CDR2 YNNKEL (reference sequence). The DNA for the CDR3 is TGTGCCAGCAGCCCGGATACGCGGGTACAGTACTTC. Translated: CASSPDTRVQYF.

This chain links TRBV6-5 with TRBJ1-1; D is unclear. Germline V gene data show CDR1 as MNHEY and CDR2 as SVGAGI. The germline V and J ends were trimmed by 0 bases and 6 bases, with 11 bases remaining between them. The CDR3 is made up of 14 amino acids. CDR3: CASSYSVKSAEAFF. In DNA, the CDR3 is TGTGCCAGCAGTTACTCTGTGAAGAGCGCTGAAGCTTTCTTT.

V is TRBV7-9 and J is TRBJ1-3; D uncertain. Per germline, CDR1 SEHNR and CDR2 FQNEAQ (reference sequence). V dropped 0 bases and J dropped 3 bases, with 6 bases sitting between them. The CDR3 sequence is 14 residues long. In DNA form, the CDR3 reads TGTGCCAGCAGCTTAGCAGGGAGTGGAAACACCATATATTTT. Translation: CASSLAGSGNTIYF.

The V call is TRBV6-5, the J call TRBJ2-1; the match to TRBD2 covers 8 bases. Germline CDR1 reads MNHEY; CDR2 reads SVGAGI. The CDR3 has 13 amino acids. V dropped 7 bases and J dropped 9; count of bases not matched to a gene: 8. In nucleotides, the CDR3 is TGTGCCAGCATCCCCCGGGAGGGGGGTGAGCAGTTCTTC. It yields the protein CASIPREGGEQFF.

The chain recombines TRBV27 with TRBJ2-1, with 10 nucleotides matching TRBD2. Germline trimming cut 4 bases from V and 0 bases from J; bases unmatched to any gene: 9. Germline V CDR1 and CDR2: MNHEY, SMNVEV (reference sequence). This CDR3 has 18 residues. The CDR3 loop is CASSSIGASGSSYNEQFF. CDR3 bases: TGTGCCAGCAGTTCCATAGGCGCTAGCGGGAGCTCCTACAATGAGCAGTTCTTC.

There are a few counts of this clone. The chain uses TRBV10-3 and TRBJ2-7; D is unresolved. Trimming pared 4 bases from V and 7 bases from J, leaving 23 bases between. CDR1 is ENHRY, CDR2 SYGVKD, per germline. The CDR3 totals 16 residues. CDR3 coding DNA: TGTGCCATCAGTGCCTCGAGTTCGCGGCCCCTAGGAGAGCAGTACTTC. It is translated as CAISASSSRPLGEQYF.

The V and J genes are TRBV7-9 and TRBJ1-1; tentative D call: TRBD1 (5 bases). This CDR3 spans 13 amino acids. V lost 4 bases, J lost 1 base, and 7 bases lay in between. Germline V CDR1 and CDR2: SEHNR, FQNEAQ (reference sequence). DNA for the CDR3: TGTGCCAGCAGCTCTCAGGGGAACACTGAAGCTTTCTTT. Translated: CASSSQGNTEAFF.

CDR3 in amino acids: CSVKPAGVKYF. CDR3 coding DNA: TGCAGTGTCAAGCCAGCGGGAGTAAAGTATTTT. The chain joins TRBV20-1 to TRBJ2-3, with 8 bases identical to TRBD2. The CDR3 is made up of 11 amino acids. Trimming cost V 7 bases and J 13 bases; bases outside gene matches: 10. Germline V gene sequence: CDR1 DFQATT, CDR2 SNEGSKA (reference sequence).

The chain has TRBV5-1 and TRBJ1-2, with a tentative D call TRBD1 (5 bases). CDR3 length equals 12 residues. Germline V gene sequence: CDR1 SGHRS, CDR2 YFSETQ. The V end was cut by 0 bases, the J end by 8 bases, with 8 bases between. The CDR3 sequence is CASSLDRLGYTF. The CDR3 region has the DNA TGCGCCAGCAGCTTGGACAGGTTAGGCTACACCTTC. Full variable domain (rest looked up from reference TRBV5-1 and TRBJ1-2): KAGVTQTPRYLIKTRGQQVTLSCSPISGHRSVSWYQQTPGQGLQFLFEYFSETQRNKGNFPGRFSGRQFSNSRSEMNVSTLELGDSALYLCASSLDRLGYTFGSGTRLTVV.

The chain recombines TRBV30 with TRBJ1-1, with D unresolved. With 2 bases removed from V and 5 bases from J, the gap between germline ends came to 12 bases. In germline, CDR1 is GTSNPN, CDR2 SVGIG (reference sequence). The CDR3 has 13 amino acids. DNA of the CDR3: TGTGCCTGGAGTCTCCAACCGGGAACTGAAGCTTTCTTT. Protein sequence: CAWSLQPGTEAFF.

CDR3 nucleotide sequence: TGTGCCAGCAACGCCTTAGCGGGAACTTCCTACGAGCAGTACTTC. Encoded protein: CASNALAGTSYEQYF. This chain joins TRBV28 and TRBJ2-7; 8 bases agree with TRBD2. V was clipped by 7 bases and J by 1 base; unmatched bases: 9. From germline, CDR1 is MDHEN and CDR2 SYDVKM. This CDR3 has 15 residues.